This T cell receptor (beta chain) originates from a study of shared clonotypes between healthy human individuals. The wider study: Each donor's CD8 memory used one plate, CD8 naive two, each CD4 subset three.

A split of CD4+ cells into CD45RA+ naive and CD45RA-negative memory subsets was performed. General study results and limits: All-four-donor shared clonotypes had higher generation probabilities than non-shared clonotypes did. For sorted subsets, rarefaction showed incomplete sequencing despite large depth.

Germline CDR1 is SGHRS and CDR2 is YFSETQ. Unmatched junction bases numbered 6, after V lost 3 bases and J lost 0 bases. This CDR3 is built from 17 residues. Measured with immunoSEQ multiplex PCR; TCRdb has only the in-frame clones, and not every one. The data show just over 2,000,000 clones, 85% to 95% seen once. Comments on this clone: What it recognizes is unknown.

The receptor was derived from a man in his late teens or twenties in good health. The sample taken for sequencing was naive CD4+ T cells sorted from blood. As for subset: CD45RA+ positively selected. The chain combines TRBV5-1 with TRBJ1-4; 9 bases are a match to TRBD1. The CDR3 here is CASSYGQGKSTNEKLFF. The CDR3 DNA reads TGCGCCAGCAGCTACGGACAGGGGAAGTCAACTAATGAAAAACTGTTTTTT.